The next 27 T cell receptor beta chains were all read from a single sample in a study of beta chain features in type 1 diabetes listed by TCRdb under 2018. The investigation overall reported the following: Type 1 diabetes patients showed a moderate but significant shortening of TCRB CDR3 length in all four CD4+ subsets.

The library was generated by the immunoSEQ multiplex PCR assay. The High Capacity cDNA Reverse Transcription Kit was used to reverse transcribe all of the isolated RNA, meaning that expressed TCRB transcripts were what got sequenced. Drawn from immuneACCESS, this table holds only the in-frame rearrangements with V and J called that TCRdb kept. Clones are partly lost; checked studies trace under half to an unresolved V gene and leave the rest unexplained. Within this sample are about 370,000 clones, with 8.5% to 10% of them counted one time only. 0.6% of the sample is held by the ten biggest clonotypes. For these receptors, no antigen is known. Sequencing was carried out using central memory CD4+ T cells from blood. Source of these receptors: a man aged 30 to 39 with type 1 diabetes.

The J gene is TRBJ2-7, the V gene TRBV7-9; 8 bases line up with TRBD2. After removal of 3 bases from V and 2 bases from J, the junction contained 12 bases not matched to a gene. The germline V gene encodes CDR1 SEHNR and CDR2 FQNEAQ (reference sequence). The length of the CDR3 is 17 residues. The CDR3 nucleotides read TGTGCCAGCAGCTTGTGGTTCCGGGGGGGCCAGACCTACGAGCAGTACTTC. The encoded protein is CASSLWFRGGQTYEQYF.

This clone has just a few counts. V gene TRBV19 combines with J gene TRBJ2-3; D might be TRBD1 (6 bases). V shed 7 bases and J shed 3 bases, with 14 bases lying between them. Germline-derived CDR1 and CDR2 are LNHDA and SQIVND (reference sequence). CDR3 length: 14 amino acids. The CDR3 DNA is TGTGCCAGTACTTTTGCAGGGGTGACAGATACGCAGTATTTT. Translation gives CASTFAGVTDTQYF.

The table lists this clone with a few counts. The limits of the CDR3 on the DNA are not certain, so only TCRdb's listed CDR3 is given. The chain has TRBV23-1 and TRBJ2-2; the table's D call, TRBD2, has no DNA check behind it. TRBV23-1 counts as an open reading frame of uncertain function. The CDR3 has 13 residues if both end residues are counted. CDR3 region: CASSTLTPGSCFF.

The chain has TRBV28 and TRBJ1-1; TRBD1 aligns across 10 bases. The germline V gene encodes CDR1 MDHEN and CDR2 SYDVKM. The CDR3 runs 17 residues. V lost 3 bases and J lost 1; bases outside the gene matches: 8. The CDR3 is CASSFGTGASGNTEAFF. The CDR3 DNA sequence: TGTGCCAGCAGTTTTGGGACAGGGGCCTCTGGGAACACTGAAGCTTTCTTT.

This clone has only a few counts. The chain recombines TRBV11-2 with TRBJ1-1; 7 bases fit TRBD1. CDR1 and CDR2 (germline): SGHAT, FQNNGV. The CDR3 loop spans 14 amino acids. J gave up 1 base and V 5 bases, and 4 bases lay outside the gene matches. CDR3 in amino acids: CASSRQGANTEAFF. CDR3 bases: TGTGCCAGCAGCAGACAGGGAGCGAACACTGAAGCTTTCTTT.

This clone was observed at least ten times. The chain uses TRBV19 and TRBJ2-7; D remains unclear. This CDR3 is built from 14 residues. Germline CDR1 reads LNHDA; CDR2 reads SQIVND (reference sequence). The V gene lost 6 bases and the J gene lost 1 base, with 13 bases spanning the gap. CDR3 nucleotide sequence: TGTGCCAGTAGACCGACTCACGCATCCTACGAGCAGTACTTC. Residues: CASRPTHASYEQYF.

This clone was found a few times. This chain joins TRBV28 and TRBJ2-3; D not resolved. Trimming left V 3 bases short and J 0 bases short, with 10 bases between. The CDR3 runs to 15 residues. Germline V gives CDR1 MDHEN, CDR2 SYDVKM. CDR3 sequence: CASSLGGSSTDTQYF. The CDR3 region has the DNA TGTGCCAGCAGTTTGGGCGGCTCTAGCACAGATACGCAGTATTTT.

For this clone: Within the sample, other DNA sequences also encode this same CDR3. The chain uses TRBV2 and TRBJ2-5; D tentatively fits TRBD1 or TRBD2 (5 bases each). Trimming removed 4 bases from V and 3 bases from J, with 12 bases in between. The V gene's germline CDR1 is SNHLY and CDR2 FYNNEI. The CDR3 has 14 amino acids. In nucleotides, the CDR3 is TGTGCCAGCAGTGGAGGGGCGGCAGAAGAGACCCAGTACTTC. It encodes CASSGGAAEETQYF.

The chain is built from TRBV5-1 and TRBJ1-2; TRBD1 agrees at 10 bases. CDR1 and CDR2 (germline): SGHRS, YFSETQ. This CDR3 contains 14 residues. The V segment lost 3 bases and the J segment 6 bases; nucleotides outside the gene matches: 5. CDR3 bases: TGCGCCAGCAGCTCCTGGACAGGGGGTGATGGCTACACCTTC. Its protein is CASSSWTGGDGYTF.

This clone was counted between two and nine times. The rearrangement uses TRBV5-5 and TRBJ2-2, with D uncertain. V lost 4 bases and J lost 6, with 10 bases in between. Germline lookup yields CDR1 SGHKS and CDR2 YYEKEE (reference sequence). The CDR3 sequence is 13 residues long. This chain's CDR3 is CASSHTSAGELFF. CDR3 coding DNA: TGTGCCAGCAGCCACACCTCGGCCGGGGAGCTGTTTTTT. Combining the CDR3 with reference TRBV5-5 and TRBJ2-2 gives the whole variable domain DAGVTQSPTHLIKTRGQQVTLRCSPISGHKSVSWYQQVLGQGPQFIFQYYEKEERGRGNFPDRFSARQFPNYSSELNVNALLLGDSALYLCASSHTSAGELFFGEGSRLTVL.

There are a few counts of this clone. The chain couples TRBV11-2 to TRBJ2-7, with D possibly being TRBD1 (6 bases). The germline V gene has CDR1 SGHAT and CDR2 FQNNGV. Trimming removed 5 bases at V and 4 bases at J, with 21 bases between. The CDR3 has 16 amino acids. The CDR3 protein is CASSPVGGNSIYEQYF. CDR3 sequence (DNA): TGTGCCAGCAGCCCAGTTGGGGGCAATTCCATTTACGAGCAGTACTTC. The full variable domain, in which reference TRBV11-2 and TRBJ2-7 provide the parts outside the CDR3, is EAGVAQSPRYKIIEKRQSVAFWCNPISGHATLYWYQQILGQGPKLLIQFQNNGVVDDSQLPKDRFSAERLKGVDSTLKIQPAKLEDSAVYLCASSPVGGNSIYEQYFGPGTRLTVT.

This clone was counted only a few times. V and J are TRBV28 and TRBJ2-2; 8 nucleotides align to TRBD1. V trimming: 6 bases; J trimming: 5 bases; junction bases outside the gene matches: 5. Germline CDR1 and CDR2: MDHEN and SYDVKM. CDR3 length: 14 residues. The CDR3 bases are TGTGCCAGCAGAAAGGGACAGGCAACCGGGGAGCTGTTTTTT. As protein: CASRKGQATGELFF.

This chain joins TRBV29-1 and TRBJ2-5; 7 positions match TRBD1. This CDR3 has 14 residues. From germline, CDR1 is SQVTM and CDR2 ANQGSEA. Germline trimming cut 5 bases from V and 4 bases from J; bases unmatched to any gene: 10. The chain's CDR3 is CSVSTGFGGETQYF. The CDR3 DNA reads TGCAGCGTTTCGACAGGGTTTGGTGGAGAGACCCAGTACTTC.

The chain carries TRBV7-2 and TRBJ2-2; TRBD1 agrees at 8 bases. The CDR3 has 19 residues. V lost 4 bases, J lost 8 bases, and 21 bases stayed unmatched. The germline V gene encodes CDR1 SGHTA and CDR2 FQGNSA. The CDR3 sequence: CASSSPPYRSRGRGGELFF. The CDR3 DNA reads TGTGCCAGCAGCTCTCCCCCTTACCGGAGCAGGGGGCGCGGAGGGGAGCTGTTTTTT.

This clone was observed many times. V usage is TRBV2 and J usage is TRBJ2-1; 10 nucleotides match TRBD2. Germline V CDR1 and CDR2: SNHLY, FYNNEI. V lost 4 bases and J lost 9; bases outside the gene matches: 6. The CDR3 totals 14 residues. For the CDR3, the DNA is TGTGCCAGCAGTGGCCTAGCGGGAGCGCTTGAGCAGTTCTTC. The encoded protein is CASSGLAGALEQFF.

This clone was observed a few times. This chain connects TRBV5-1 to TRBJ2-5; 7 nucleotides align to TRBD2. This CDR3 contains 15 residues. Germline V gives CDR1 SGHRS, CDR2 YFSETQ. With 3 bases clipped from V and 2 bases from J, the junction kept 7 bases outside the gene matches. For the CDR3, the DNA is TGCGCCAGCAGCTCAAGGGCTAGCGGTCAAGAGACCCAGTACTTC. It is translated as CASSSRASGQETQYF.

In its sample, this clone was seen many times. The J gene is TRBJ1-3, the V gene TRBV11-2; D remains unclear. The CDR3 sequence is 16 residues long. Germline V lookup: CDR1 SGHAT, CDR2 FQNNGV. Trimming removed 6 bases from V and 0 bases from J, with 15 bases in between. The CDR3 is CASSSFGKTSGNTIYF. In nucleotides, the CDR3 is TGTGCCAGCAGTTCCTTTGGGAAAACCTCTGGAAACACCATATATTTT.

The CDR3 loop reads CASSRSGGEQYF. The CDR3 nucleotides read TGTGCCAGCAGCCGTTCAGGGGGCGAGCAGTACTTC. The chain links TRBV9 to TRBJ2-7; TRBD1 matches at 7 bases. The germline V gene encodes CDR1 SGDLS and CDR2 YYNGEE. The CDR3 covers 12 residues. V was pared by 4 bases and J by 6 bases, with 4 bases of the junction left unmatched.

This clone appeared many times. The chain uses TRBV7-9 and TRBJ1-3, with D possibly matching TRBD1 (6 bases). V was shortened by 5 bases and J by 0 bases, with 11 bases between the two germline ends. CDR1 and CDR2 from the germline V gene are SEHNR and FQNEAQ (reference sequence). The CDR3 runs 15 residues. CDR3 sequence reads: CASSPTGSSGNTIYF. The CDR3 DNA follows: TGTGCCAGCAGCCCTACAGGGAGCTCTGGAAACACCATATATTTT.

The rearrangement joins TRBV28 to TRBJ1-4, with a tentative D call TRBD1 (6 bases). V was cut by 5 bases and J by 6 bases, with 19 bases left in between. The CDR3 runs to 16 residues. Germline V gene data show CDR1 as MDHEN and CDR2 as SYDVKM. The CDR3 DNA is TGTGCCAGCAGTGGTCGGACAGCGGAAAAATATGAAAAACTGTTTTTT. Its protein is CASSGRTAEKYEKLFF.

The chain is built from TRBV4-3 and TRBJ2-3; 10 bases match TRBD2. The length of the CDR3 is 16 residues. V trimming: 0 bases; J trimming: 4 bases; junction bases outside the gene matches: 4. Germline V CDR1 and CDR2: LGHNA, YSLEER. DNA of the CDR3: TGCGCCAGCAGCCAAGAGGGAGCGGGAGGGCCAGATACGCAGTATTTT. This sequence encodes CASSQEGAGGPDTQYF.

The chain uses TRBV28 and TRBJ2-7; a weak D match, TRBD1 (5 bases). V lost 8 bases, J lost 5 bases, and 19 bases lay in between. Germline CDR1 MDHEN, CDR2 SYDVKM. This CDR3 spans 14 amino acids. CDR3 sequence reads: CASRRSDGADEQYF. CDR3 nucleotide sequence: TGTGCCAGCCGACGATCAGATGGGGCGGACGAGCAGTACTTC.

About this clone: This likely stems from a read error, as it lies one base from a far larger clone. This rearrangement joins TRBV28 to TRBJ2-7, with D unclear. V was cut by 4 bases and J by 0 bases, with 16 bases left in between. The CDR3 is 16 residues long. CDR1 MDHEN and CDR2 SYDVKM come from the germline V gene. This CDR3 reads CASSWVWAASSYEQYF. In nucleotides, the CDR3 is TGTGCCAGCAGTTGGGTGTGGGCTGCAAGCTCCTACGAGCAGTACTTC.

This clone has more than one count but fewer than ten. The V and J genes are TRBV11-2 and TRBJ2-1; the D gene could be TRBD1 or TRBD2 (5 bases each). This CDR3 comprises 15 residues. V was shortened by 2 bases and J by 15 bases, with 23 bases between the two germline ends. The germline gives CDR1 SGHAT, CDR2 FQNNGV. The CDR3 sequence is CASSLREGPGVPWFF. CDR3 DNA: TGTGCCAGCAGCTTACGTGAGGGACCTGGGGTTCCATGGTTCTTC.

This clone was counted only a few times. The V call is TRBV7-2, the J call TRBJ2-5; perhaps TRBD1 as D (5 bases). V dropped 5 bases and J dropped 4 bases, with 17 bases sitting between them. This CDR3 contains 15 residues. Germline values: CDR1 SGHTA, CDR2 FQGNSA. CDR3 nucleotide sequence: TGTGCCAGCAGCGCTTCAGTTCAGGGCATAGAGACCCAGTACTTC. Protein sequence: CASSASVQGIETQYF.

The J gene is TRBJ2-2, the V gene TRBV19, with D possibly being TRBD1 (6 bases). This CDR3 spans 14 amino acids. Trimming removed 4 bases at V and 1 base at J, with 7 bases between. Germline CDR1 LNHDA, CDR2 SQIVND (reference sequence). The CDR3 sequence: CASSRGGNTGELFF. DNA of the CDR3: TGTGCCAGTAGTAGAGGGGGGAACACCGGGGAGCTGTTTTTT.

This clone has just a few counts. This chain joins TRBV28 and TRBJ2-7, with D perhaps TRBD1 (6 bases). CDR3 length: 13 amino acids. V was trimmed by 10 bases and J by 6 bases, leaving 19 bases between them. Per germline, CDR1 MDHEN and CDR2 SYDVKM. CDR3 sequence reads: CATRAGERAEQYF. Here the CDR3 DNA reads TGTGCCACCCGGGCAGGGGAAAGGGCCGAGCAGTACTTC.